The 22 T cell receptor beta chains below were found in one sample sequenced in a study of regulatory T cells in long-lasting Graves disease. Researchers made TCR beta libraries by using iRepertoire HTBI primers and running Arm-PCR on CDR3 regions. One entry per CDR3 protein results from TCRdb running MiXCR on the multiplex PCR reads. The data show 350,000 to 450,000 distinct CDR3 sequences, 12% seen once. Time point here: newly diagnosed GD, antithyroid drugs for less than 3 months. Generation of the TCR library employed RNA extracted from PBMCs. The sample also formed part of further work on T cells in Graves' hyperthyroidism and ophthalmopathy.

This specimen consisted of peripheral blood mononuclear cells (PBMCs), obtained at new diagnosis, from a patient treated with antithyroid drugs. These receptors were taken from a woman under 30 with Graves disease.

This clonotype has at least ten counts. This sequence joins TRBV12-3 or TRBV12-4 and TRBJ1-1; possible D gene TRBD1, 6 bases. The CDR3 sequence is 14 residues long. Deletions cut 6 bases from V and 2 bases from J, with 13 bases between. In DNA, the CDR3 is TGTGCCAGCAGCTTGGGGGGGCCCAACACTGAAGCTTTCTTT. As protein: CASSLGGPNTEAFF.

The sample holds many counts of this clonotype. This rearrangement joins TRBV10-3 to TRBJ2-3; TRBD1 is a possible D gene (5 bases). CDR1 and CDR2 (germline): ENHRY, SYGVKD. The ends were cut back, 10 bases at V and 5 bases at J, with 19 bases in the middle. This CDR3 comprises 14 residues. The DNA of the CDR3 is TGTGCCAGCTCTCAACTGGGGCGCGGAGATACGCAGTATTTT. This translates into CASSQLGRGDTQYF.

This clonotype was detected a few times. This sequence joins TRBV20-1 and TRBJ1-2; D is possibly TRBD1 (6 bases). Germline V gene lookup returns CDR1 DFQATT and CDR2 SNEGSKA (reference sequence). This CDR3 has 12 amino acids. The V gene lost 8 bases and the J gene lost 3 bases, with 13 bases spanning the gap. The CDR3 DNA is TGCAGTACGTTACAGGGACACTATGGCTACACCTTC. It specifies CSTLQGHYGYTF.

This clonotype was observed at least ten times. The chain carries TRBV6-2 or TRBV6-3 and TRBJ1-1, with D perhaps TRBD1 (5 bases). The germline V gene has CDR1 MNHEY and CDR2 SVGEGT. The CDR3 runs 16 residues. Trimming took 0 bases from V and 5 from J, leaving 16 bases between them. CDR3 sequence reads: CASSYSNMEGRTEAFF. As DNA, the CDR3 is TGTGCCAGCAGTTACTCCAATATGGAGGGGAGAACTGAAGCTTTCTTT.

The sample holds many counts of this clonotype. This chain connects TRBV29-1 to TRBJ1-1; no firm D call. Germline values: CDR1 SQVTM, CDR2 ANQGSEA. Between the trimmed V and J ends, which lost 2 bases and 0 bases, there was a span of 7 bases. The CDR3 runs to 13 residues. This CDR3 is CSVELQLNTEAFF. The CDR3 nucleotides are TGCAGCGTTGAACTGCAACTGAACACTGAAGCTTTCTTT.

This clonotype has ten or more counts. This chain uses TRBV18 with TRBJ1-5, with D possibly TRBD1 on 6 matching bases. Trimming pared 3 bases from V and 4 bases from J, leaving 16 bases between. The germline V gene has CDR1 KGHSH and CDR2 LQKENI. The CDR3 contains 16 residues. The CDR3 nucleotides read TGTGCCAGCTCACCTTGGGTTTTAGGGGGGAATCAGCCCCAGCATTTT. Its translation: CASSPWVLGGNQPQHF.

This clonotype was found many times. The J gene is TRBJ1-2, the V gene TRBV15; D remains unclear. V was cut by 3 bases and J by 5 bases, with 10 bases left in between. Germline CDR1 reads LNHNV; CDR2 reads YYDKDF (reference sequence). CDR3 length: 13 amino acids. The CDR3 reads CATSSLAVYGYTF. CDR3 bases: TGTGCCACCAGCAGTCTGGCGGTTTATGGCTACACCTTC.

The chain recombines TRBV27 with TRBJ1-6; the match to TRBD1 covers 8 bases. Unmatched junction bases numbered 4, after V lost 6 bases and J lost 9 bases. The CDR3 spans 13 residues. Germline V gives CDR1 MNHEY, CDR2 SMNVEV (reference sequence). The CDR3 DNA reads TGTGCCAGCAGGGTGACAGGGGTTTCACCCCTCCACTTT. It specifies CASRVTGVSPLHF.

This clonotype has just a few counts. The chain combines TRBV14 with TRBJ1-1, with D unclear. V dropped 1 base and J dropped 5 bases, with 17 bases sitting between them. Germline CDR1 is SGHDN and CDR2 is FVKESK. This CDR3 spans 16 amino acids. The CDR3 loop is CASSQGRLLRRTEAFF. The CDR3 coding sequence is TGTGCCAGCAGCCAAGGGCGACTCCTCAGGAGGACTGAAGCTTTCTTT.

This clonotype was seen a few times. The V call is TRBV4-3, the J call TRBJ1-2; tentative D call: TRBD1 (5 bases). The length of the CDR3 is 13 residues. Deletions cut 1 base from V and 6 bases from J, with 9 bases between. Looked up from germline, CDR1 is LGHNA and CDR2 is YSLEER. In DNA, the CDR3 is TGCGCCAGCAGCCAAGTTTTAGGGGATGGCTACACCTTC. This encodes CASSQVLGDGYTF.

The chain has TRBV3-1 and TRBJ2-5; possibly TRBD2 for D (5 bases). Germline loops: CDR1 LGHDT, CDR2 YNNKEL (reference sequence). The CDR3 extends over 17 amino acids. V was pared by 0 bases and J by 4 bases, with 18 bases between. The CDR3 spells CASSQEWLDGLLETQYF. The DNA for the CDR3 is TGTGCCAGCAGCCAAGAGTGGTTAGACGGACTCTTAGAGACCCAGTACTTC.

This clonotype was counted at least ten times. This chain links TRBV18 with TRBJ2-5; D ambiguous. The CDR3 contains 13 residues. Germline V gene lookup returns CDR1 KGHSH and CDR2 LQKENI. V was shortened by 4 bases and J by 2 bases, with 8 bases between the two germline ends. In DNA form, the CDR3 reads TGTGCCAGCTCACTGTCGAGACAAGAGACCCAGTACTTC. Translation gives CASSLSRQETQYF.

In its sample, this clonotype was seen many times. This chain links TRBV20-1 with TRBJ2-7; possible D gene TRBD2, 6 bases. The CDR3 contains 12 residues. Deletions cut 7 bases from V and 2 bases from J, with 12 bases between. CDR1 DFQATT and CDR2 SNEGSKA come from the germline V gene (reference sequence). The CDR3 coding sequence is TGCAGTGGGACTACTTCGACCTACGAGCAGTACTTC. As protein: CSGTTSTYEQYF.

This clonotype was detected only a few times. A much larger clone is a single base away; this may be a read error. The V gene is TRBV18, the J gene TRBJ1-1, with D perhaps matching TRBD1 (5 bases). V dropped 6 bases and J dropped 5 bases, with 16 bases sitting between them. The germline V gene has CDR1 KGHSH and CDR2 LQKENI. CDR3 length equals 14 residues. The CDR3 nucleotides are TGTGCCAGCTCGGTGGGGCCCCCAGGGACTGAAGCTTTCTTT. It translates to CASSVGPPGTEAFF.

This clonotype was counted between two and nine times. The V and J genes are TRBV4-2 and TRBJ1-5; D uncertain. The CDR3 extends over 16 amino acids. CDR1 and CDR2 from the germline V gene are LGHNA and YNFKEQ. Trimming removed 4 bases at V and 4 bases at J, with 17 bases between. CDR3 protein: CASSLNFGEINQPQHF. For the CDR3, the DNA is TGTGCCAGCAGCCTAAATTTCGGGGAAATAAATCAGCCCCAGCATTTT.

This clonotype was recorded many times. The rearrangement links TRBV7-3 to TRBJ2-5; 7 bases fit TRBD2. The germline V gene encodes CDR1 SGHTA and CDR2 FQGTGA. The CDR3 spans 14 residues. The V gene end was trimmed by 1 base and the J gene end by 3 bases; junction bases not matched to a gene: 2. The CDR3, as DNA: TGTGCCAGCAGCTTAATGGGGGGGAAAGAGACCCAGTACTTC. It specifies CASSLMGGKETQYF.

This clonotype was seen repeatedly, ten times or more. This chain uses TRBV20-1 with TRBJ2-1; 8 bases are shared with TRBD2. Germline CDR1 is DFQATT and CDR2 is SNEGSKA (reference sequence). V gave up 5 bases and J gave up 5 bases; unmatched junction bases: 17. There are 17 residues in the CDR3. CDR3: CSAPATYLAGKNNEQFF. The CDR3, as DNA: TGCAGTGCTCCCGCGACATACTTAGCGGGGAAAAACAATGAGCAGTTCTTC.

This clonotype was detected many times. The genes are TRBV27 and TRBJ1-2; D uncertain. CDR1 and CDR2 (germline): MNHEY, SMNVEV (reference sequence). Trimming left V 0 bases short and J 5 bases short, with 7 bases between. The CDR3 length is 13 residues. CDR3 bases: TGTGCCAGCAGTTTATCAGTGAAGTATGGCTACACCTTC. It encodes CASSLSVKYGYTF.

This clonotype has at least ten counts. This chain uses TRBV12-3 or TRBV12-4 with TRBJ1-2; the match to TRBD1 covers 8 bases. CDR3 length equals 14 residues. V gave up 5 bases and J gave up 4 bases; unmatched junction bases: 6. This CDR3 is CASSTDRGSYGYTF. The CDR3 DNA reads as TGTGCCAGCAGTACCGACAGGGGTTCCTATGGCTACACCTTC.

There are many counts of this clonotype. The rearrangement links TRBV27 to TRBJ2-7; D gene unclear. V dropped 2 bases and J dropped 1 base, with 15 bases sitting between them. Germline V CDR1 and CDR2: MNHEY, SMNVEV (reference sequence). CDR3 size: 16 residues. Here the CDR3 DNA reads TGTGCCAGCAGTTTAGTAGGCCAAAGTGTATCCTACGAGCAGTACTTC. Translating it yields CASSLVGQSVSYEQYF.

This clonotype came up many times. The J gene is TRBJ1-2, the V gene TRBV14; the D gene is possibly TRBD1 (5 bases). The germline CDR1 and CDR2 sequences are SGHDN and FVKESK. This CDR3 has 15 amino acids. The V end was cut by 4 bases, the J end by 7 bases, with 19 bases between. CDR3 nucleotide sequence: TGTGCCAGCAGCCCGCTCGGGCAGGGAAGTAGTGGCTACACCTTC. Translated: CASSPLGQGSSGYTF. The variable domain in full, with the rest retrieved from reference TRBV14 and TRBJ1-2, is EAGVTQFPSHSVIEKGQTVTLRCDPISGHDNLYWYRRVMGKEIKFLLHFVKESKQDESGMPNNRFLAERTGGTYSTLKVQPAELEDSGVYFCASSPLGQGSSGYTFGSGTRLTVV.

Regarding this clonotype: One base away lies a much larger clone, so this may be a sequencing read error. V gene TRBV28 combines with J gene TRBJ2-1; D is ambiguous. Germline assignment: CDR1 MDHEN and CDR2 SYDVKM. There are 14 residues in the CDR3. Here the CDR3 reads CASKTVSSYNKQFF. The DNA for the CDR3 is TGTGCCAGTAAGACGGTTAGCTCCTACAATAAGCAGTTCTTC.